This is a list of T cell receptor beta chains from one sample in a study of CD8+ T cells in alopecia areata. Assay: immunoSEQ multiplex PCR; the TCRdb copy retains only in-frame clones and omits some. Of more than 95,000 clones listed, less than 70% were seen once; the top ten hold roughly 3.1%. Sequenced sample: CD4+ T cells sorted from blood. These receptors came from a human donor in good health. Both conserved end residues are part of each CDR3. A D gene is named only where the DNA matches it firmly. The size entry is marked missing in some rows and otherwise reads once, few, many or a size class.

d_gene: -; abundance: -; j_gene: TRBJ1-2; v_gene: TRBV30; CDR3aa: CAWSDSPYDYTF; CDR3nt: TGTGCCTGGTCGGACAGCCCATATGACTACACCTTC
d_gene: -; abundance: -; j_gene: TRBJ2-2; v_gene: TRBV6-5; CDR3aa: CASSSRYTGELFF; CDR3nt: TGTGCCAGCAGCTCTAGGTACACCGGGGAGCTGTTTTTT
d_gene: -; abundance: many; j_gene: TRBJ1-6; v_gene: TRBV7-9; CDR3aa: CASSQGTVGVVNSPLHF; CDR3nt: TGTGCCAGCAGCCAGGGCACTGTTGGGGTTGTTAATTCACCCCTCCACTTT
d_gene: -; abundance: -; j_gene: TRBJ2-5; v_gene: TRBV5-1; CDR3aa: CASSLEQETQYF; CDR3nt: TGCGCCAGCAGTTTAGAACAAGAGACCCAGTACTTC
d_gene: TRBD2; abundance: -; j_gene: TRBJ2-7; v_gene: TRBV6-5; CDR3aa: CATQGLAGYEQYF; CDR3nt: TGTGCCACCCAGGGACTAGCAGGCTACGAGCAGTACTTC
d_gene: -; abundance: -; j_gene: TRBJ1-2; v_gene: TRBV6-5; CDR3aa: CASSYSSSAHYGYTF; CDR3nt: TGTGCCAGCAGTTACTCGTCGTCAGCTCACTATGGCTACACCTTC
d_gene: TRBD1; abundance: -; j_gene: TRBJ2-1; v_gene: TRBV7-2; CDR3aa: CASSLGQGVRQGNEQFF; CDR3nt: TGTGCCAGCAGCCTCGGACAGGGGGTTAGACAAGGCAATGAGCAGTTCTTC
d_gene: -; abundance: -; j_gene: TRBJ2-5; v_gene: TRBV7-9; CDR3aa: CASSLEGTGRETQYF; CDR3nt: TGTGCCAGCAGCTTAGAAGGGACCGGGCGAGAGACCCAGTACTTC
d_gene: TRBD2; abundance: few; j_gene: TRBJ2-5; v_gene: TRBV29-1; CDR3aa: CSYIGLAGDSQETQYF; CDR3nt: TGCAGCTACATAGGACTAGCGGGGGATTCTCAAGAGACCCAGTACTTC
d_gene: -; abundance: -; j_gene: TRBJ2-5; v_gene: TRBV5-6; CDR3aa: CASSPPRWGTETQYF; CDR3nt: TGTGCCAGCAGCCCACCTCGCTGGGGGACAGAGACCCAGTACTTC
d_gene: -; abundance: -; j_gene: TRBJ2-5; v_gene: TRBV5-1; CDR3aa: CASSPVSVRQETQYF; CDR3nt: TGCGCCAGCAGCCCGGTATCGGTTAGACAAGAGACCCAGTACTTC
d_gene: -; abundance: -; j_gene: TRBJ2-6; v_gene: TRBV25-1; CDR3aa: CASSATGEAGANVLTF; CDR3nt: TGTGCCAGCAGTGCCACAGGGGAGGCTGGGGCCAACGTCCTGACTTTC
d_gene: -; abundance: -; j_gene: TRBJ1-2; v_gene: TRBV4-1; CDR3aa: CASRPPSQQVGYTF; CDR3nt: TGCGCCAGCAGGCCGCCCTCCCAACAGGTCGGCTACACCTTC
d_gene: -; abundance: once; j_gene: TRBJ2-1; v_gene: TRBV27; CDR3aa: CASSRDPRAGMNEQFF; CDR3nt: TGTGCCAGTTCGCGAGACCCCCGGGCAGGTATGAATGAGCAGTTCTTC
d_gene: TRBD2; abundance: -; j_gene: TRBJ2-5; v_gene: TRBV9; CDR3aa: CASSIGTSSETQYF; CDR3nt: TGTGCCAGCAGCATCGGGACTAGCAGCGAGACCCAGTACTTC
d_gene: TRBD1; abundance: -; j_gene: TRBJ2-3; v_gene: TRBV2; CDR3aa: CASSAGQGSTDTQYF; CDR3nt: TGTGCCAGCAGTGCCGGACAGGGCAGCACAGATACGCAGTATTTT
d_gene: TRBD1; abundance: -; j_gene: TRBJ1-5; v_gene: TRBV30; CDR3aa: CAWRGQGNQPQHF; CDR3nt: TGTGCCTGGAGGGGACAGGGGAATCAGCCCCAGCATTTT
d_gene: TRBD2; abundance: -; j_gene: TRBJ2-1; v_gene: TRBV29-1; CDR3aa: CSAHRPSGGLSNEQFF; CDR3nt: TGCAGCGCCCACCGGCCTAGCGGGGGATTAAGTAATGAGCAGTTCTTC
d_gene: -; abundance: once; j_gene: TRBJ1-6; v_gene: TRBV19; CDR3aa: CASSLGGNSYNSPLHF; CDR3nt: TGTGCCAGTAGCCTCGGGGGAAACTCCTATAATTCACCCCTCCACTTT
d_gene: -; abundance: few; j_gene: TRBJ2-1; v_gene: TRBV18; CDR3aa: CASSPTPVPEQFF; CDR3nt: TGTGCCAGCTCACCTACCCCGGTCCCGGAGCAGTTCTTC
d_gene: -; abundance: once; j_gene: TRBJ1-5; v_gene: TRBV5-4; CDR3aa: CASSLAGSGNQPQHF; CDR3nt: TGTGCCAGCAGCTTGGCAGGTTCCGGCAATCAGCCCCAGCATTTT
d_gene: TRBD1; abundance: -; j_gene: TRBJ2-1; v_gene: TRBV5-1; CDR3aa: CASSPTGVSYNEQFF; CDR3nt: TGCGCCAGCAGCCCGACAGGGGTATCCTACAATGAGCAGTTCTTC
d_gene: TRBD2; abundance: -; j_gene: TRBJ2-1; v_gene: TRBV5-4; CDR3aa: CASSLPRGGNNEQFF; CDR3nt: TGTGCCAGCAGCTTGCCCCGCGGGGGAAACAATGAGCAGTTCTTC
d_gene: TRBD1; abundance: -; j_gene: TRBJ1-1; v_gene: TRBV29-1; CDR3aa: CSAGTGRGTEAFF; CDR3nt: TGCAGCGCTGGGACAGGGCGAGGCACTGAAGCTTTCTTT
d_gene: -; abundance: -; j_gene: TRBJ2-3; v_gene: TRBV27; CDR3aa: CASTLGRDTDTQYF; CDR3nt: TGTGCCAGCACCCTAGGAAGGGACACAGATACGCAGTATTTT
d_gene: TRBD1; abundance: -; j_gene: TRBJ1-4; v_gene: TRBV7-9; CDR3aa: CASSWDSSNEKLFF; CDR3nt: TGTGCCAGCAGCTGGGACAGTTCTAATGAAAAACTGTTTTTT
d_gene: -; abundance: -; j_gene: TRBJ1-6; v_gene: TRBV2; CDR3aa: CASIGEGQNSPLHF; CDR3nt: TGTGCCAGCATTGGGGAGGGGCAAAATTCACCCCTCCACTTT
d_gene: -; abundance: -; j_gene: TRBJ2-3; v_gene: TRBV30; CDR3aa: CAWGPRGDTQYF; CDR3nt: TGTGCCTGGGGACCCCGTGGGGATACGCAGTATTTT
d_gene: TRBD1; abundance: -; j_gene: TRBJ2-7; v_gene: TRBV2; CDR3aa: CASSTHGTASYEQYF; CDR3nt: TGTGCCAGCAGTACCCACGGGACAGCTTCCTACGAGCAGTACTTC
d_gene: -; abundance: -; j_gene: TRBJ2-7; v_gene: TRBV10-3; CDR3aa: CAISDYGVSSYEQYF; CDR3nt: TGTGCCATCAGCGATTACGGGGTAAGCTCCTACGAGCAGTACTTC
d_gene: -; abundance: -; j_gene: TRBJ1-1; v_gene: TRBV9; CDR3aa: CASSRVGNTEAFF; CDR3nt: TGTGCCAGCAGCAGGGTGGGGAACACTGAAGCTTTCTTT
d_gene: TRBD1; abundance: -; j_gene: TRBJ1-2; v_gene: TRBV4-1; CDR3aa: CASSQVVRGRDGYTF; CDR3nt: TGCGCCAGCAGCCAAGTCGTCAGGGGGAGGGATGGCTACACCTTC
d_gene: -; abundance: few; j_gene: TRBJ2-1; v_gene: TRBV5-1; CDR3aa: CASSGGTASYNEQFF; CDR3nt: TGCGCCAGCAGCGGCGGGACAGCCAGCTACAATGAGCAGTTCTTC
d_gene: -; abundance: -; j_gene: TRBJ2-3; v_gene: TRBV2; CDR3aa: CASSDGADTQYF; CDR3nt: TGTGCCAGCAGTGACGGGGCAGATACGCAGTATTTT
d_gene: -; abundance: -; j_gene: TRBJ2-3; v_gene: TRBV4-2; CDR3aa: CASSQGVGGSTDTQYF; CDR3nt: TGTGCCAGCAGCCAAGGAGTCGGAGGAAGCACAGATACGCAGTATTTT
d_gene: -; abundance: once; j_gene: TRBJ1-2; v_gene: TRBV30; CDR3aa: CAYQGRAYGYTF; CDR3nt: TGTGCCTATCAAGGCAGAGCCTATGGCTACACCTTC
d_gene: TRBD2; abundance: -; j_gene: TRBJ2-3; v_gene: TRBV4-2; CDR3aa: CASSPLQTSGADTQYF; CDR3nt: TGTGCCAGCAGTCCTCTTCAGACTAGCGGGGCAGATACGCAGTATTTT
d_gene: -; abundance: -; j_gene: TRBJ2-2; v_gene: TRBV29-1; CDR3aa: CSVLPRAGNTGELFF; CDR3nt: TGCAGCGTCCTCCCCCGGGCCGGGAACACCGGGGAGCTGTTTTTT
d_gene: TRBD1; abundance: -; j_gene: TRBJ2-2; v_gene: TRBV2; CDR3aa: CASSSQGVTGELFF; CDR3nt: TGTGCCAGCAGCTCACAGGGGGTCACCGGGGAGCTGTTTTTT
d_gene: -; abundance: few; j_gene: TRBJ2-4; v_gene: TRBV7-9; CDR3aa: CASSLTAIAKNIQYF; CDR3nt: TGTGCCAGCAGCTTAACTGCCATAGCCAAAAACATTCAGTACTTC
d_gene: TRBD2; abundance: once; j_gene: TRBJ2-1; v_gene: TRBV4-1; CDR3aa: CASSHPAGGSYNEQFF; CDR3nt: TGCGCCAGCAGCCACCCAGCGGGAGGCTCCTACAATGAGCAGTTCTTC
d_gene: TRBD1; abundance: many; j_gene: TRBJ2-3; v_gene: TRBV28; CDR3aa: CASGQGTDTQYF; CDR3nt: TGTGCCTCTGGACAGGGAACGGATACGCAGTATTTT
d_gene: -; abundance: few; j_gene: TRBJ2-1; v_gene: TRBV5-5; CDR3aa: CASSLGTESSYNEQFF; CDR3nt: TGTGCCAGCAGCTTGGGGACGGAGAGCTCCTACAATGAGCAGTTCTTC
d_gene: -; abundance: -; j_gene: TRBJ2-3; v_gene: TRBV6-1; CDR3aa: CASREARSGGQDTQYF; CDR3nt: TGTGCCAGCAGGGAAGCCCGCAGTGGGGGCCAAGATACGCAGTATTTT
d_gene: -; abundance: -; j_gene: TRBJ2-7; v_gene: TRBV28; CDR3aa: CASSLSYGAGGSYEQYF; CDR3nt: TGTGCCAGCAGTTTATCGTATGGGGCAGGTGGTTCCTACGAGCAGTACTTC
d_gene: TRBD1; abundance: -; j_gene: TRBJ1-1; v_gene: TRBV29-1; CDR3aa: CSVDRGLTEAFF; CDR3nt: TGCAGCGTGGACAGGGGGCTCACTGAAGCTTTCTTT
d_gene: TRBD1; abundance: -; j_gene: TRBJ2-5; v_gene: TRBV7-3; CDR3aa: CASSLVGGETQYF; CDR3nt: TGTGCCAGCAGCTTGGTAGGGGGCGAGACCCAGTACTTC
d_gene: -; abundance: -; j_gene: TRBJ2-5; v_gene: TRBV29-1; CDR3aa: CSVGADTVKETQYF; CDR3nt: TGCAGCGTGGGAGCCGACACTGTGAAAGAGACCCAGTACTTC
d_gene: TRBD2; abundance: -; j_gene: TRBJ2-7; v_gene: TRBV6-5; CDR3aa: CASSYSAGDSYEQYF; CDR3nt: TGTGCCAGCAGTTACTCGGCGGGGGACTCCTACGAGCAGTACTTC
d_gene: TRBD2; abundance: -; j_gene: TRBJ2-7; v_gene: TRBV30; CDR3aa: CAWSVPKGGGATSYEQYF; CDR3nt: TGTGCCTGGAGTGTCCCCAAGGGCGGGGGTGCTACCTCCTACGAGCAGTACTTC
d_gene: -; abundance: -; j_gene: TRBJ2-3; v_gene: TRBV14; CDR3aa: CASSSWSTDTQYF; CDR3nt: TGTGCCAGCAGCTCTTGGAGCACAGATACGCAGTATTTT
d_gene: TRBD1; abundance: -; j_gene: TRBJ2-7; v_gene: TRBV23-1; CDR3aa: CASSLSGQSYEQYF; CDR3nt: TGCGCCAGCAGCCTGTCGGGACAGTCCTACGAGCAGTACTTC
d_gene: -; abundance: -; j_gene: TRBJ2-5; v_gene: TRBV5-1; CDR3aa: CASSLVAGRRGGGETQYF; CDR3nt: TGCGCCAGCAGCTTGGTAGCTGGGCGGCGGGGAGGTGGAGAGACCCAGTACTTC